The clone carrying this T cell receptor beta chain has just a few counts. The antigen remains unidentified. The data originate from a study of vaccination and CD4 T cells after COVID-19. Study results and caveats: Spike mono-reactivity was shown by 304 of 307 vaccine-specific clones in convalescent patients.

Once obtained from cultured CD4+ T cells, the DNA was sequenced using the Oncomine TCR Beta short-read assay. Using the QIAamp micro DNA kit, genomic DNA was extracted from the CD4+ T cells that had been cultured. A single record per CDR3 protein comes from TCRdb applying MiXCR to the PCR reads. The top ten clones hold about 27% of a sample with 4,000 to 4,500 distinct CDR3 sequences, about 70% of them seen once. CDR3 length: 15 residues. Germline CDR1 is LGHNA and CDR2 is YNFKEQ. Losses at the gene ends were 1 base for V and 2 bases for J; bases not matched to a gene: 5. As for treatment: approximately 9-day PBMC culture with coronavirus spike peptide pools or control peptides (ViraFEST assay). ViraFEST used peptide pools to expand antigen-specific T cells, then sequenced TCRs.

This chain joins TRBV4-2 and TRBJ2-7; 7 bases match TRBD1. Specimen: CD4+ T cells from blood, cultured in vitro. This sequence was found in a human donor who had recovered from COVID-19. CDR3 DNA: TGTGCCAGCAGCCAAGTGGTGGGACAGACCTACGAGCAGTACTTC. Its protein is CASSQVVGQTYEQYF.